This T cell receptor beta chain was obtained from a study of cytomegalovirus exposure and HLA in healthy donors. Trimming removed 5 bases at V and 4 bases at J, with 8 bases between. CDR1 is KGHSH, CDR2 LQKENI, per germline. The CDR3 spans 12 residues. Whole-study findings and limits: The CMV antigen specificity of a few CMV-associated chains was confirmed through in vitro analysis. Looking again later, the authors saw that most CMV-associated TCR beta chains seemed HLA-restricted. Cytomegalovirus association was listed for roughly 160 TCR beta chains. In a later analysis, an Asian-associated ancestry cluster reportedly showed fewer N-insertions than the approximately 700-donor mean.

The count of this clone is one. Antigen unknown. Primers: 60 Vbeta forward and 13 Jbeta reverse. Profiling relied on immunoSEQ multiplex PCR, and the TCRdb table lists in-frame clones only, not all of them. The sample has approximately 220,000 clones; 80% to 90% are singletons. The receptor was isolated from a man aged 25-40 years in good health and CMV-seronegative. V usage is TRBV18 and J usage is TRBJ1-2; TRBD1 might be the D (6 bases). The sequenced sample consisted of PBMCs. The CDR3 DNA is TGTGCCAGCTCAGGACAGCCCTATGGCTACACCTTC. Amino acids: CASSGQPYGYTF.